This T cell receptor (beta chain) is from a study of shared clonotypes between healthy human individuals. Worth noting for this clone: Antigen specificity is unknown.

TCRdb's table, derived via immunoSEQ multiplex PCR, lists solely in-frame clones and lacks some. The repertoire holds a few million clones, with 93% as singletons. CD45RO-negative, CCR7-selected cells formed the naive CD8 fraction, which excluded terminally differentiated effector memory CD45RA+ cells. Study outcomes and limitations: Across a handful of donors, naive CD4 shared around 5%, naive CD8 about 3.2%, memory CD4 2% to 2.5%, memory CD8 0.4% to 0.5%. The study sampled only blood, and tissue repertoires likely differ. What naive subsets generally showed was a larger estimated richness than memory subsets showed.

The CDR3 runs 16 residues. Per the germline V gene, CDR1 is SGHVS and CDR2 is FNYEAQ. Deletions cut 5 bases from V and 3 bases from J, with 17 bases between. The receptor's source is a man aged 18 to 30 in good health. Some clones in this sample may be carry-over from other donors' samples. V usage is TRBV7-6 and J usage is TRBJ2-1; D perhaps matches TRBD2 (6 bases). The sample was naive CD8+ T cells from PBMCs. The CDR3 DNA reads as TGTGCCAGCAGCCCCTCGCCGGGAGTCGGCTACAATGAGCAGTTCTTC. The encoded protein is CASSPSPGVGYNEQFF.